One and the same sample provided the 7 T cell receptor beta chains below, sequenced in a study of blood T cell repertoires in COVID-19. Some clones are missing from TCRdb's copy, which holds only in-frame ones; the method was immunoSEQ multiplex PCR. The sample has approximately 220,000 clones, over 80% seen once. The sample comprised peripheral blood. Every receptor here comes from a man aged 40-55 years with acute or convalescent COVID-19.

This rearrangement joins TRBV19 to TRBJ1-1; 7 bases agree with TRBD1. The CDR3 runs to 14 residues. Trimming removed 5 bases from V and 0 bases from J; junction bases left unmatched: 3. Germline V lookup: CDR1 LNHDA, CDR2 SQIVND (reference sequence). CDR3 DNA: TGTGCCAGTAGTCTGGGACAGATGAACACTGAAGCTTTCTTT. It specifies CASSLGQMNTEAFF.

This chain connects TRBV5-4 to TRBJ2-5; 9 nucleotides align to TRBD1. Per germline, CDR1 SGHNT and CDR2 YYREEE (reference sequence). V dropped 4 bases and J dropped 5; count of bases not matched to a gene: 3. The CDR3 loop spans 13 amino acids. The CDR3 bases are TGTGCCAGCAGCCCGACAGGGGGGGAGACCCAGTACTTC. Translated, it gives CASSPTGGETQYF.

The genes are TRBV27 and TRBJ1-1; D remains ambiguous. The CDR3 runs 15 residues. V gave up 6 bases and J gave up 0 bases, with 14 bases separating them. The germline gives CDR1 MNHEY, CDR2 SMNVEV (reference sequence). Written as DNA, the CDR3 is TGTGCCAGCAGAGTAAAAACAGCTTTGAACACTGAAGCTTTCTTT. It codes for CASRVKTALNTEAFF.

This chain joins TRBV15 and TRBJ2-4; TRBD2 matches 7 bases. This CDR3 is built from 15 residues. J gave up 15 bases and V 0 bases, and 14 bases lay outside the gene matches. Looked up from germline, CDR1 is LNHNV and CDR2 is YYDKDF (reference sequence). The CDR3 protein is CATSRDDLAAGLRYF. CDR3 DNA: TGTGCCACCAGCAGAGATGACCTAGCGGCGGGTCTGAGGTACTTC.

This chain joins TRBV19 and TRBJ1-2; D gene unclear. V lost 5 bases, J lost 5 bases, and 18 bases lay in between. The CDR3 length is 15 residues. Germline loops: CDR1 LNHDA, CDR2 SQIVND (reference sequence). The CDR3 DNA sequence: TGTGCCAGTAGTCGCGGCGGGAGTGCGATTTATGGCTACACCTTC. Its protein is CASSRGGSAIYGYTF.

The gene calls are TRBV13 and TRBJ2-3; 9 bases are shared with TRBD2. The V and J ends lost 6 bases and 4 bases, in that order; junction bases with no gene match: 5. CDR3 length: 14 amino acids. The germline CDR1 and CDR2 sequences are PRHDT and FYEKMQ (reference sequence). CDR3 region: CASRFSGSSDTQYF. CDR3 nucleotides: TGTGCCAGCAGATTTAGCGGGAGCTCAGATACGCAGTATTTT.

This chain connects TRBV6-5 to TRBJ1-1, with D tentatively TRBD1 (6 bases). The CDR3 contains 13 residues. V was cut by 8 bases and J by 1 base, with 11 bases left in between. CDR1 and CDR2 from the germline V gene are MNHEY and SVGAGI. CDR3 residues: CASADRSNTEAFF. The CDR3 DNA follows: TGTGCCAGCGCTGACAGGTCGAACACTGAAGCTTTCTTT.